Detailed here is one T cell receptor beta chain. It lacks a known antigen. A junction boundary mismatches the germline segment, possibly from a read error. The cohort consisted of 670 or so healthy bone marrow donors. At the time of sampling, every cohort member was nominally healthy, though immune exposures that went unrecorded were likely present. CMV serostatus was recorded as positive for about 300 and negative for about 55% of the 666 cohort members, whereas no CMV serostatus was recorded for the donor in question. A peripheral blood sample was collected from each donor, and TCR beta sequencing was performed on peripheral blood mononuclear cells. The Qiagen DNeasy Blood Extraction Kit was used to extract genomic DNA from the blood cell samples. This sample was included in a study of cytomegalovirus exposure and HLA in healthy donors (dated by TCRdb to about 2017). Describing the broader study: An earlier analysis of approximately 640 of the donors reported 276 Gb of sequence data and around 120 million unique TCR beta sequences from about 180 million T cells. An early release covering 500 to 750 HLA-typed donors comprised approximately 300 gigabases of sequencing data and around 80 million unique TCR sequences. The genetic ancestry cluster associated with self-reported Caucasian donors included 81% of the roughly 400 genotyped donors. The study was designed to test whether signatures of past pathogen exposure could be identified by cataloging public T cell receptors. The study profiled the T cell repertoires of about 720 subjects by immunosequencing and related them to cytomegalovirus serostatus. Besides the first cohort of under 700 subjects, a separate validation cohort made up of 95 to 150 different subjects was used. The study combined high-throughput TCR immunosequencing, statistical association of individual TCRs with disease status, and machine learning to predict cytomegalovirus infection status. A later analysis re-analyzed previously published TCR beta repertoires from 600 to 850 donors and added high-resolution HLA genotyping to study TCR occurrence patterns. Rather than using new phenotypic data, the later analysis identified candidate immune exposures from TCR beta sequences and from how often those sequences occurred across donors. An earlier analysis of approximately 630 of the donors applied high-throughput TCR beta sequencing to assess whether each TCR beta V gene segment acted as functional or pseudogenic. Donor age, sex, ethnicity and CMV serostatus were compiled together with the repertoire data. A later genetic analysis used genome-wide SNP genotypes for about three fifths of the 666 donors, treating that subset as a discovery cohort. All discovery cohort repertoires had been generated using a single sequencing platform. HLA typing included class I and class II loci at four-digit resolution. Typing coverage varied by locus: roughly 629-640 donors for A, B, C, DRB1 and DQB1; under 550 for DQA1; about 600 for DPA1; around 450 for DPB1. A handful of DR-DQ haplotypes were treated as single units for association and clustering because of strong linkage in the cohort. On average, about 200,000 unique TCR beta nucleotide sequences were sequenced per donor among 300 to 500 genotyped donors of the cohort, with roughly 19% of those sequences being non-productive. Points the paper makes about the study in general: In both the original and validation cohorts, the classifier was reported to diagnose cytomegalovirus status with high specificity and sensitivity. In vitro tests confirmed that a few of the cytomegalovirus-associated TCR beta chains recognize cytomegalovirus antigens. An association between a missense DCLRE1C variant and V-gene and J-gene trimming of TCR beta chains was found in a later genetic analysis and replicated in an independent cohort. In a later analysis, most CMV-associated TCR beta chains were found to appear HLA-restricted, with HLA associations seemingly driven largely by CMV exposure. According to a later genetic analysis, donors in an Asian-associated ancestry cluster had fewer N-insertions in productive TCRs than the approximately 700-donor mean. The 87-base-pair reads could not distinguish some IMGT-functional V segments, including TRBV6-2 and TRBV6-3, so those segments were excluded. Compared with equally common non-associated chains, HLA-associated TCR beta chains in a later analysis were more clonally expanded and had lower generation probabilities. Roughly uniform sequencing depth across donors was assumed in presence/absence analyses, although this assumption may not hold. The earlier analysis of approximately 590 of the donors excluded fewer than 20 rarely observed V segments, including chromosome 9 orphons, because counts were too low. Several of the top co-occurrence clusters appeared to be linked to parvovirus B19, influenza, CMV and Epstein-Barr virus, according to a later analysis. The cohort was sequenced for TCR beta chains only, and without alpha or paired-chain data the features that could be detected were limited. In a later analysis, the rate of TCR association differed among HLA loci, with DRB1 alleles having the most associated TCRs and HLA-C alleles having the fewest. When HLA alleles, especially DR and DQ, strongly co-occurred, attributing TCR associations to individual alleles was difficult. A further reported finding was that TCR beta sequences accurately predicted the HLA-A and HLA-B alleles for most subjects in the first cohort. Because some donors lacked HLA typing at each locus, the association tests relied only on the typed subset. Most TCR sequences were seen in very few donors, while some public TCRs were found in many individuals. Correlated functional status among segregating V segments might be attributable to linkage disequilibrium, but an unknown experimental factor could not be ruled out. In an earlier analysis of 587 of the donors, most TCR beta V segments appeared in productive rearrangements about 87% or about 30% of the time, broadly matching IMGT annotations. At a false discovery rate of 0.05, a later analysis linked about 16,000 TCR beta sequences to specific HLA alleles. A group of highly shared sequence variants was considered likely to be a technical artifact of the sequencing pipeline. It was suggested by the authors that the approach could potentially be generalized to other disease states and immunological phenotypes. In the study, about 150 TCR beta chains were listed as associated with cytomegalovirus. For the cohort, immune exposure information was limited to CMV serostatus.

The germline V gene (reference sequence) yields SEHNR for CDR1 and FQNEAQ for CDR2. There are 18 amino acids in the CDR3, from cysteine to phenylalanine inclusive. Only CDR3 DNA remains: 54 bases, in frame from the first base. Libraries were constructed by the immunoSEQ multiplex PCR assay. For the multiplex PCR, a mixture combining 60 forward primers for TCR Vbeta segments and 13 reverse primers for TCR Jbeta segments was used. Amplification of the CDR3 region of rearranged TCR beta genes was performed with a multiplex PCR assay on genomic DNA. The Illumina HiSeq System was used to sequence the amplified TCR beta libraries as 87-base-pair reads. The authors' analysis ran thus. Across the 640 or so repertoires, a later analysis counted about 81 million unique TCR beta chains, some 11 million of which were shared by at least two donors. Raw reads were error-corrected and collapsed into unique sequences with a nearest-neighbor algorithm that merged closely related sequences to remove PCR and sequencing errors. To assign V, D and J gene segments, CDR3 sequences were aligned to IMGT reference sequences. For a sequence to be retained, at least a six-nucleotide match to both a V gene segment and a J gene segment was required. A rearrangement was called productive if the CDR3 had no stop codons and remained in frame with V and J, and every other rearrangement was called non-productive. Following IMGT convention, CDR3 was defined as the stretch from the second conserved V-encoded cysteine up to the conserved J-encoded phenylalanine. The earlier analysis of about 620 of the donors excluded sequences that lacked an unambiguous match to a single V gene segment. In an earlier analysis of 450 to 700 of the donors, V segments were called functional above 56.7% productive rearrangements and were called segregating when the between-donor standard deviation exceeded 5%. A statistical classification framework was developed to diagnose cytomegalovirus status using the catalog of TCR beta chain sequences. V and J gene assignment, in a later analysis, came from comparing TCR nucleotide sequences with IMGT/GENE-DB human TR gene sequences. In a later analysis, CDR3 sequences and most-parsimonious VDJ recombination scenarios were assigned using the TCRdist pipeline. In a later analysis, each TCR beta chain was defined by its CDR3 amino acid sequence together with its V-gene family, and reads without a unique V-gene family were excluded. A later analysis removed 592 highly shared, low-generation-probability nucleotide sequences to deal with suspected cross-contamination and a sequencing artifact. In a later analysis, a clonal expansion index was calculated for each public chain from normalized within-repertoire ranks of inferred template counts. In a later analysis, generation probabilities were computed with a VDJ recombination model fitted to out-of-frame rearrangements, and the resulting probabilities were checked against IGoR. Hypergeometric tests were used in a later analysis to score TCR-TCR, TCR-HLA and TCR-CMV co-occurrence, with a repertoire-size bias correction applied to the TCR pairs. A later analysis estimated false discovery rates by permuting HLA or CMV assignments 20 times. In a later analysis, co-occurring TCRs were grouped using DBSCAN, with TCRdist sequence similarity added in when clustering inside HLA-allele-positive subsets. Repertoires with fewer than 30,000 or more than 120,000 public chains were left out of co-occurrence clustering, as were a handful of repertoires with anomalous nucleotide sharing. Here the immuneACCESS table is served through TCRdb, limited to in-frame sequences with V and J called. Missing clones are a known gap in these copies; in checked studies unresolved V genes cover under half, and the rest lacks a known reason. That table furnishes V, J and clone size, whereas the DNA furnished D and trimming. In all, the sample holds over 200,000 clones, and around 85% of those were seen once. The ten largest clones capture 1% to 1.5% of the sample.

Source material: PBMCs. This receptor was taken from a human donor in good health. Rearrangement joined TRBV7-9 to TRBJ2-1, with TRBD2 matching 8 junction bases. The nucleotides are TGTTCCAGCAGCCTGACTCATGCGGGAGGAAGGGAGAACAATGAGCAGTTCTTC. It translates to CSSSLTHAGGRENNEQFF.